This T cell receptor (beta chain) was captured in a study of CD8 T cells in Susac syndrome (dated by TCRdb to between 2019 and 2020). For the wider study: Whether CD8+ T cell activation and differentiation in Susac syndrome was antigen driven was tested using repertoire sequencing. Clonality of the CD8+ T cell repertoire was compared between roughly 13 healthy donors, about 14 Susac syndrome patients and some 15 multiple sclerosis patients.

Findings and caveats that apply to the study as a whole: The number of individuals in the TCR sequencing and HLA analysis was recognized as being relatively small.

The CDR3 starts with the cysteine, ends with the phenylalanine, and has 14 residues. Only the CDR3 portion is preserved as DNA: 42 bases, with reading frame beginning at the first base. V ends up 6 bases short and J 11 bases short, with an unmatched junction base count of 11. CDR1 and CDR2, per the germline V gene (reference sequence), are MNHEY and SMNVEV. RNA was extracted with the RNeasy kit and about 0.45 to 1 ug was reverse transcribed using random hexamers. The immunoSEQ multiplex PCR assay, covering 54 Vbeta and 13 Jbeta segments, was used to amplify TCR beta CDR3 regions. To correct PCR amplification bias, a synthetic template baseline was used for both primer optimization and computational correction. In the authors' own workflow: Only productive sequences were kept, with reads annotated to V, D and J genes according to IMGT and analyzed in immunoSEQ Analyzer. Clonality was computed as one minus Shannon entropy normalized by log2 of the number of productive unique sequences. Public and private clones were assessed among the 100 most prevalent clones of each patient and control. Susac-specific clones were defined as absent from healthy and MS cohorts, about 1,100 published viral clones and other ImmuneACCESS disease sequences. Using fastp at Q25 and MiXCR, TCRdb reprocessed the public reads and kept productive beta chains. Rows are unified per CDR3 protein, each entry keeping the most common DNA and genes. What appears here as the V and J calls and clone size reflects TCRdb's work, not the paper's. Across this sample there are 250,000 to 300,000 distinct CDR3 sequences, with approximately 85% seen only once. The ten most abundant clones make up approximately 0.2% of the sample.

Comments on this clonotype: The target of this receptor is not known. No base quality values were provided; no much bigger clone lies one nucleotide off.

High-throughput TCR beta sequencing profiled peripheral blood CD8+ and CD4+ T cells from healthy donors, Susac syndrome patients and multiple sclerosis patients. The multiple sclerosis controls were treatment-naive patients whose relapsing-remitting disease, either stable or active, fulfilled the revised McDonald criteria. CD8+ TEMRA cells were enriched by FACS, while bulk CD8+ and CD4+ T cells were purified by magnetic negative isolation. Blood was drawn into EDTA tubes, processed within 24 hours, and PBMCs were isolated by density gradient centrifugation. PBMCs destined for TCR sequencing were cryopreserved in liquid nitrogen and later thawed in a 37 °C water bath. A purity of at least 90% was achieved for sorted or isolated CD4+, CD8+ and CD8+ TEMRA cells.

The TCR originated in a human donor with multiple sclerosis. Sequenced input: CD8+ T cells from PBMCs. This chain is built from TRBV27 and TRBJ2-1, and 9 junctional nucleotides match TRBD1. The CDR3 region reads CASSGQGTSSQQFF. The base sequence is TGTGCCAGCAGCGGACAGGGGACAAGCTCGCAGCAGTTCTTC.